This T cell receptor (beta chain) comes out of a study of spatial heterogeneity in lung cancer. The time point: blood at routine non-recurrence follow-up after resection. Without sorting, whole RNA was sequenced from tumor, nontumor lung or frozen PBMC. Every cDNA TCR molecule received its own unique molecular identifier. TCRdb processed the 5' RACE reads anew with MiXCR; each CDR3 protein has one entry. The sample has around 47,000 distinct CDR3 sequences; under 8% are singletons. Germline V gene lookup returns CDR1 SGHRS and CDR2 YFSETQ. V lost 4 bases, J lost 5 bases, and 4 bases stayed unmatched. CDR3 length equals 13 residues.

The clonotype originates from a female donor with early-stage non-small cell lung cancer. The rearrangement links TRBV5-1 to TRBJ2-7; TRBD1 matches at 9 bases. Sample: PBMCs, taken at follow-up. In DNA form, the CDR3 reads TGCGCCAGCAGCCCGGGACAGGGTAACGAGCAGTACTTC. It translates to CASSPGQGNEQYF.